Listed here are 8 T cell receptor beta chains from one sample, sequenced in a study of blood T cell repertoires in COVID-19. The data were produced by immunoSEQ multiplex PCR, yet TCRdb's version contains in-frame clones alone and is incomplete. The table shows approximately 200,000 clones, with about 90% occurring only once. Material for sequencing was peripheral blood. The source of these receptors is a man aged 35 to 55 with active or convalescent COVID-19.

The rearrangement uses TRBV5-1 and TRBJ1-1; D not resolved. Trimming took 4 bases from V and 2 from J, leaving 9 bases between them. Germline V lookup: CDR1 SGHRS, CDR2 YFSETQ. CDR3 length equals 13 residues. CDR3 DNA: TGCGCCAGCAGCACCCACAGAAACACTGAAGCTTTCTTT. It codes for CASSTHRNTEAFF.

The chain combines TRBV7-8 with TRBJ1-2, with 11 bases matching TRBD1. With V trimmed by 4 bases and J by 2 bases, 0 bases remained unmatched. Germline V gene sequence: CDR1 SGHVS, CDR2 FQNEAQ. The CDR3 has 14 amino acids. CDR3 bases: TGTGCCAGCAGCTGGACAGGGGGCAACTATGGCTACACCTTC. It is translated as CASSWTGGNYGYTF.

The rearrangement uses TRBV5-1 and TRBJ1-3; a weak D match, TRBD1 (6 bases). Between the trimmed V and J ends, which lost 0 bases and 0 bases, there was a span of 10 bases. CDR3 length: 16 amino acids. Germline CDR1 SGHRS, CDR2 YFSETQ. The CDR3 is CASSLDRANSGNTIYF. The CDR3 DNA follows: TGCGCCAGCAGCTTGGACAGGGCTAACTCTGGAAACACCATATATTTT.

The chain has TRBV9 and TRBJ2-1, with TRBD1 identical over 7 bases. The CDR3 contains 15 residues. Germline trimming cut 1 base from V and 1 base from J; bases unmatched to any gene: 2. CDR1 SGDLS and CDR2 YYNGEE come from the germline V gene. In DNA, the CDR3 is TGTGCCAGCAGCGTACAGGGGGTATCCTACAATGAGCAGTTCTTC. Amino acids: CASSVQGVSYNEQFF.

The CDR3 here is CASSRGAGTWEAFF. CDR3 sequence (DNA): TGTGCCAGCAGCCGAGGTGCGGGGACCTGGGAAGCTTTCTTT. The chain has TRBV4-2 and TRBJ1-1; TRBD1 might be the D (5 bases). Trimming shortened V by 4 bases and J by 8 bases, and 17 bases separated the two germline ends. This CDR3 comprises 14 residues. Germline CDR1 LGHNA, CDR2 YNFKEQ.

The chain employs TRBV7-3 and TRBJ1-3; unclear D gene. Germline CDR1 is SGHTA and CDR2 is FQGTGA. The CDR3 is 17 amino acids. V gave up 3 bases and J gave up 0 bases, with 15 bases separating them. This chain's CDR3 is CASSFPRPRPSGNTIYF. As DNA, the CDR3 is TGTGCCAGCAGCTTCCCGAGGCCCCGTCCCTCTGGAAACACCATATATTTT.

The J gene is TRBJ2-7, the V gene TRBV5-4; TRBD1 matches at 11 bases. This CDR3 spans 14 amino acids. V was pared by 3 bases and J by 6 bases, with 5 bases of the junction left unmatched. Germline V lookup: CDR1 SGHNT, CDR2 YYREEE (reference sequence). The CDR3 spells CASSWDRGFGEQYF. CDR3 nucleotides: TGTGCCAGCAGCTGGGACAGGGGGTTTGGCGAGCAGTACTTC.

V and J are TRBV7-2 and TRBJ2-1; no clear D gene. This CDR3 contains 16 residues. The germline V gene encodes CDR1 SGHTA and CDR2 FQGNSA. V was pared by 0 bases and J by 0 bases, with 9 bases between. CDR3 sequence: CASSLARQISYNEQFF. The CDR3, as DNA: TGTGCCAGCAGCTTAGCGAGGCAGATCTCCTACAATGAGCAGTTCTTC.